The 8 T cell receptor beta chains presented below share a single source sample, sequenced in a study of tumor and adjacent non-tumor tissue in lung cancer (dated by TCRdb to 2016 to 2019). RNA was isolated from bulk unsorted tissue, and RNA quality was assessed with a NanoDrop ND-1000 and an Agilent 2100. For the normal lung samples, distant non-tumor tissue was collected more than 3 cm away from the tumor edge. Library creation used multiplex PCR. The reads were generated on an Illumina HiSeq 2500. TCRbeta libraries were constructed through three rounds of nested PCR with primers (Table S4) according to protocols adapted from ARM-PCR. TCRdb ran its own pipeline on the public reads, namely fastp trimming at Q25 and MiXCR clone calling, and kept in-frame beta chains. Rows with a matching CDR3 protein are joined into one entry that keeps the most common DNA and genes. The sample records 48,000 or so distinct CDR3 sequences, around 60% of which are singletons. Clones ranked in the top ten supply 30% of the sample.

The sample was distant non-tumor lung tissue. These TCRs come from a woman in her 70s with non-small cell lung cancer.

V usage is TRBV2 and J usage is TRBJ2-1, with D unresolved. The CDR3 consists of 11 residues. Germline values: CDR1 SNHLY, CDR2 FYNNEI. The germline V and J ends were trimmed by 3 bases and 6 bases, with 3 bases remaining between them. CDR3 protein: CASSEGNEQFF. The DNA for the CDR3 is TGTGCCAGCAGTGAGGGCAATGAGCAGTTCTTC.

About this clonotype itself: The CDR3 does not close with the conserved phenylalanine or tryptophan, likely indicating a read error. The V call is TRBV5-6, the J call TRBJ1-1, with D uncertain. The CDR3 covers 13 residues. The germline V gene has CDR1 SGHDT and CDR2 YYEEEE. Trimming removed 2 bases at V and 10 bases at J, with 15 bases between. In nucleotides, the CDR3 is TGTGCCAGCAGCTTCCGATCGGGAGCTGGAGCTTTCCTT. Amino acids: CASSFRSGAGAFL.

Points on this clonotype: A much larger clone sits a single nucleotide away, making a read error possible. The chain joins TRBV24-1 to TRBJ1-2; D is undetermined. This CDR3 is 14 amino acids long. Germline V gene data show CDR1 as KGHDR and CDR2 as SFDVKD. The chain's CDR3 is CAASDLNSNYGYTF. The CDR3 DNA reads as TGTGCCGCCAGTGATTTGAACAGTAACTATGGCTACACCTTC.

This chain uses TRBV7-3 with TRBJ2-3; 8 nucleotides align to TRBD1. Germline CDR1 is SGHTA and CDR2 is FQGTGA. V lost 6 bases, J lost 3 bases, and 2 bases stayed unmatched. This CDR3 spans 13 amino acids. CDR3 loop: CASRRTGTDTQYF. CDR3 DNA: TGTGCCAGCAGACGGACAGGGACAGATACGCAGTATTTT.

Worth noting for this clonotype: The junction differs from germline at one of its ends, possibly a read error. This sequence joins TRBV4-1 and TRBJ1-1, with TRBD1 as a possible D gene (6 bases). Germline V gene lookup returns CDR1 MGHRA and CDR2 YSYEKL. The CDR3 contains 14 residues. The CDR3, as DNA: TGCGTCAGCAGTCACCGGACAGAGAACACTGAAACATTCTTT. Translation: CVSSHRTENTETFF.

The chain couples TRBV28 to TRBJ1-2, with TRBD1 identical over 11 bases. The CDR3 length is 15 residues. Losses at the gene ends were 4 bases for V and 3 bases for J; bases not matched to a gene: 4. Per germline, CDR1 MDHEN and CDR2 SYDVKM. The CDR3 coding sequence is TGTGCCAGCAGTTCTCAGGGACAGGGGGACTATGGCTACACCTTC. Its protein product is CASSSQGQGDYGYTF.

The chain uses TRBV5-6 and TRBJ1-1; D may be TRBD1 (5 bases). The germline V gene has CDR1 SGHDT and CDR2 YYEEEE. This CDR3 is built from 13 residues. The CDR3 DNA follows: TGTGACAGGAGCTTGTTTTTGAACACTGAAGCTTTCTTT. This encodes CDRSLFLNTEAFF.

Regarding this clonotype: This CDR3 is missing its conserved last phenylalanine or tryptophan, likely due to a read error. DNA for the CDR3: TGTGCCTGGAGAGGGACAGCAGCTGGGGCCAACGTCCTGACTTCC. Its protein is CAWRGTAAGANVLTS. The V gene is TRBV30, the J gene TRBJ2-6; 7 nucleotides align to TRBD1. CDR3 length equals 15 residues. Germline V CDR1 and CDR2: GTSNPN, SVGIG (reference sequence). Unmatched junction bases numbered 4, after V lost 3 bases and J lost 2 bases.